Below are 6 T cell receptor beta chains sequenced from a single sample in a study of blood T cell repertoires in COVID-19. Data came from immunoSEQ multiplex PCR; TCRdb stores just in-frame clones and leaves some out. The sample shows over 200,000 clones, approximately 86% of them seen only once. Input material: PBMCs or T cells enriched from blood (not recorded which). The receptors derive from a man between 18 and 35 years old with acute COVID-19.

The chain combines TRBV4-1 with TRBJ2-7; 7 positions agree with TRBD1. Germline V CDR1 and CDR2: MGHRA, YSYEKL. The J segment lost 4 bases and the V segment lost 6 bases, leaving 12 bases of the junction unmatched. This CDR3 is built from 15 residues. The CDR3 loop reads CASSSTLTGKYEQYF. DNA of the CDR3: TGCGCCAGCAGTTCCACCCTGACAGGGAAATACGAGCAGTACTTC.

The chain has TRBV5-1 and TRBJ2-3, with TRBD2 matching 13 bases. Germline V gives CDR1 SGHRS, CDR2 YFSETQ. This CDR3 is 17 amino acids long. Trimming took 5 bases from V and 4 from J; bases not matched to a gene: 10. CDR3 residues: CASRQFGLAGEADTQYF. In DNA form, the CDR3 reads TGCGCCAGCAGACAGTTTGGACTAGCGGGAGAGGCAGATACGCAGTATTTT.

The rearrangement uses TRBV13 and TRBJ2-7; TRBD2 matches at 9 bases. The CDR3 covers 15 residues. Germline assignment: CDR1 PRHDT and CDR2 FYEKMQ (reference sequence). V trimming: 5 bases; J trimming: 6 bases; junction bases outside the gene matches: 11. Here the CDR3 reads CASSKSGGRAAEQYF. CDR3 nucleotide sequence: TGTGCCAGCAGCAAAAGTGGCGGGAGGGCCGCCGAGCAGTACTTC.

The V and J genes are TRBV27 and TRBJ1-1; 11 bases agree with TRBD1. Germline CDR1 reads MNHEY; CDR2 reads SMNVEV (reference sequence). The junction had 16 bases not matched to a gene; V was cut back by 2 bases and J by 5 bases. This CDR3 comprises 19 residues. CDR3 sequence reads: CASSLRALSGTGGSTEAFF. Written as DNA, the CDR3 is TGTGCCAGCAGTTTAAGAGCCCTTTCCGGGACAGGGGGTAGTACTGAAGCTTTCTTT.

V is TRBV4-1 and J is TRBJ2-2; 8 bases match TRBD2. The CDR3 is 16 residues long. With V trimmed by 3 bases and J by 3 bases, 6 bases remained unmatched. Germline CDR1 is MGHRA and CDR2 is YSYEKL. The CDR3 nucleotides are TGCGCCAGCAGCCACCCCGGGACTAGAGACACCGGGGAGCTGTTTTTT. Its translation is CASSHPGTRDTGELFF.

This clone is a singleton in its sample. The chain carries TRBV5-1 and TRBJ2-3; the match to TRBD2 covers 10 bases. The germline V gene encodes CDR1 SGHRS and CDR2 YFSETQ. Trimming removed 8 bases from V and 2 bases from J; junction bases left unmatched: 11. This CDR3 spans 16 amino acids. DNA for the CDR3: TGCGCCAGGAATTGGACTAGCGGAGACCCCACAGATACGCAGTATTTT. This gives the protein CARNWTSGDPTDTQYF.